Listed here are 2 T cell receptor beta chains from one sample, sequenced in a study of memory CD4+ T cells and cytomegalovirus serostatus. Single viable CD3+CD4+CD8-CD45RO+ cells were sorted as the memory CD4+ T cells. Produced via immunoSEQ multiplex PCR; TCRdb's table is partial and in-frame only. The repertoire holds tens of thousands of clones, 78% seen once, with 0.75% to 0.9% in the top ten. The sample comprised memory CD4+ T cells from blood. All receptors derive from an adult in good health and CMV-seronegative.

CDR3 in amino acids: CASSEAVTGGPYEQYF. DNA of the CDR3: TGTGCCAGCAGTGAAGCGGTGACAGGTGGTCCCTACGAGCAGTACTTC. The chain employs TRBV6-1 and TRBJ2-7; TRBD1 might be the D (6 bases). CDR1 is MNHNS and CDR2 is SASEGT in the germline V gene. Trimming left V 0 bases short and J 2 bases short, with 14 bases between. The CDR3 spans 16 residues.

This clone appeared once. The rearrangement uses TRBV5-1 and TRBJ2-3; D is uncertain. This CDR3 has 14 residues. The V gene's germline CDR1 is SGHRS and CDR2 YFSETQ. The germline V and J ends were trimmed by 0 bases and 5 bases, with 10 bases remaining between them. CDR3 DNA: TGCGCCAGCAGCTTGGGACAAATCCGAGATACGCAGTATTTT. Amino acid sequence: CASSLGQIRDTQYF.